The clone carrying this T cell receptor beta chain is labeled as medium-sized (0.01 to 0.1%). Its target is unknown. The V gene's germline CDR1 is MNHNS and CDR2 SASEGT. CDR3 length: 15 amino acids. Between the trimmed V and J ends, which lost 7 bases and 7 bases, there was a span of 17 bases. The sample is drawn from a study of prognosis after radiotherapy for stage I lung cancer. Study context: Medically, all non-small cell lung cancer patients were deemed inoperable. The study recorded squamous cell carcinoma in about 7 patients and adenocarcinoma in about twelve.

Template was genomic DNA; TCR beta CDR3 amplified in two multiplex PCR rounds. Specific primers for each TRBV and TRBJ gene were what first-round PCR used. TCRdb reprocessed the multiplex PCR reads with MiXCR, giving one entry per CDR3 protein. The sample holds about 59,000 distinct CDR3 sequences, 26% seen once. General observations from the study: It is unknown whether the expanded TCR clones recognize the tumor. Reportedly, TRBV and TRBJ gene usage varied with metastasis presence.

The chain joins TRBV6-1 to TRBJ1-6; D is undetermined. The sequencing here drew on PBMCs, taken before or after stereotactic body radiation therapy (not recorded which). The receptor was isolated from a donor over 45 with non-small cell lung cancer. The CDR3 DNA sequence: TGTGCCAGCATTGAGACCATTCTGGGGAATTCACCCCTCCACTTT. Amino acid sequence: CASIETILGNSPLHF.